The text below deals with one TCR beta chain. Some clones are missing from TCRdb's copy, which holds only in-frame ones; the method was immunoSEQ multiplex PCR. Among 150,000 to 200,000 clones listed, about nine tenths were seen once. V was pared by 6 bases and J by 4 bases, with 4 bases of the junction left unmatched. Germline CDR1 is MNHEY and CDR2 is SVGAGI. The CDR3 consists of 14 residues. This sample is drawn from a study of blood T cell repertoires in COVID-19. At the level of the study: The cDNA or gDNA used as material had been derived from T cells, B-cell-depleted T cells, or PBMCs.

The TCR originated in a man aged 55 to 70 with active or convalescent COVID-19. V is TRBV6-5 and J is TRBJ2-3; 10 bases match TRBD2. Sequenced input: peripheral blood. In DNA, the CDR3 is TGTGCCAGCAGCTTAGCGGGAGGTCCAGATACGCAGTATTTT. Amino acids: CASSLAGGPDTQYF.